This T cell receptor beta chain comes out of a study of PD-1 blockade in classical Hodgkin lymphoma. In the study overall: It was nivolumab at 3 mg/kg, given intravenously every 2 weeks, that patients received.

Notes on the study in general: With CD4+ cells, TCR diversity rose significantly by C4D1, but not with CD8+ cells. Newly diagnosed patients were reported to start with lower TCR diversity than healthy donors.

Profiling relied on immunoSEQ multiplex PCR, and the TCRdb table lists in-frame clones only, not all of them. The sample yields fewer than 70,000 clones, more than 75% seen once. V lost 1 base to trimming and J lost 6 bases, with 12 bases between them. The V gene's germline CDR1 is SEHNR and CDR2 FQNEAQ (reference sequence). This CDR3 is built from 14 residues. Brentuximab vedotin exposure varied among the patients, all of whom had relapsed after autologous stem cell transplantation. Complete response, partial response or progressive disease were the best responses. A single count supports this clone. Its antigen is undetermined.

This TCR came from a human donor with classical Hodgkin lymphoma. The chain has TRBV7-9 and TRBJ1-2; D gene ambiguous. Sequencing was performed on peripheral blood mononuclear cells (PBMCs), taken before the second cycle of nivolumab. CDR3 nucleotides: TGTGCCAGCAGCTTAGGGACCCTCGTACATGGCTACACCTTC. Translated: CASSLGTLVHGYTF.